This entry features one T cell receptor beta chain sequence. Its binding antigen is unknown. Per-base qualities were not stored, and no clone one base away is much larger. Ends trimmed: V by 4 bases, J by 6 bases; bases unmatched to a gene: 4. The CDR3 holds 14 amino acids from the cysteine to the phenylalanine. The entry retains the CDR3 DNA only, 42 bases that are in frame from base 1. Per the germline V gene, MNHNS is the CDR1 and SASEGT is the CDR2. The immunoSEQ multiplex PCR assay was used to generate TCR libraries, with TCR-beta and/or TCR-alpha/delta assays applied to each sample. The amplified TCR libraries were sequenced on the Illumina high-throughput platform. In the source study's methods: Clustering and dimensionality reduction relied on pairwise TCRdist distances among GMM-specific receptors from T cells that were either sorted ex vivo or expanded in vitro. Each clinical repertoire was assigned a mean NN-distance score, defined as the average TCRdist to the nearest 10% of tetramer-positive reference sequences. GEM TCR motif frequency was calculated as the fraction of unique TCRs that matched known GEM sequences by V/J usage and CDR3 length. Active tuberculosis was classified by linear discriminant analysis with leave-one-out cross-validation, implemented in scikit-learn. This is the immuneACCESS table as TCRdb keeps it, with only in-frame sequences that have V and J called. A part of the clones is gone; compared with another copy, unresolved V genes explain less than half, and the rest is unexplained. V, J and clone size reflect that table, while D and trimming were determined from the DNA. The sample has tens of thousands of clones on record, roughly nine tenths of them singletons. Roughly 14% of the sample lies in the top ten.

At study entry, a tuberculin skin test and the QuantiFERON-TB GOLD In-Tube IGRA were used to screen adolescents for latent tuberculosis infection. Immunosequencing was performed on unsorted cryopreserved PBMC and covered 100,000 or so T cells per clinical donor on average. Eleven high schools in the Worcester region of the Western Cape, South Africa, served as enrollment sites for adolescents aged 12 to 18 years. Approximately 10 adolescents infected with M. tuberculosis and approximately ten uninfected adolescents were chosen and matched for age and sex. Adolescent PBMC were isolated from freshly drawn heparinized blood by density centrifugation and cryopreserved. The data belong to a study of T cells in tuberculosis (dated by TCRdb to 2017 to 2018). About the study as a whole: In the study, CD1B tetramers and high-throughput TCR immunosequencing were combined to characterize T cells specific for the mycobacterial lipid antigen glucose monomycolate (GMM). In a South African clinical cohort, IGRA-negative adolescents, IGRA-positive adolescents with latent tuberculosis and adults with active tuberculosis were compared, with nine to ten people in each group.

Overall study results and their limits: A classifier using the diverse GMM-specific repertoire reached approximately 90% accuracy (AUROC roughly 0.9), compared with 60% to 75% accuracy using GEM motif frequencies. Compared with IGRA-negative controls, TCR-alpha repertoires from active tuberculosis had smaller mean NN-distances to GMM-specific TCRs, which suggests that these TCRs underwent clonal expansion. Clinical samples were chosen by availability of cryopreserved specimens, and active tuberculosis cases were adults while controls were adolescents. Smaller NN-distances were partly driven by shorter CDR3-alpha lengths in active tuberculosis patients, and statistical significance was not reached for the TCR-beta difference.

The chain is made from TRBV6-1 and TRBJ1-4; a stretch of 8 junction bases matches TRBD1. The material sequenced was PBMCs. This TCR came from a donor aged 10-30 years with latent tuberculosis or without tuberculosis infection. The CDR3 reads CASSGSGGYEKLFF. The nucleotide sequence reads TGTGCCAGCAGTGGTTCAGGGGGCTATGAAAAACTGTTTTTT.